This T cell receptor beta chain was recovered during a study of CDR3 diversity in severe acne. Each CDR3 protein gets one entry after TCRdb re-called the PCR reads with MiXCR. Counted here are approximately 79,000 distinct CDR3 sequences, 48% occurring once; the ten biggest clones make up 10%. The clonotype originates from a male donor in good health, serving as a control. The sequenced sample was blood.

CDR3 sequence reads: CATSASSGTGNQETQYF. The CDR3 DNA is TGTGCCACCAGTGCCTCATCCGGGACAGGCAACCAAGAGACCCAGTACTTC. V is TRBV24-1 and J is TRBJ2-5; 8 nucleotides align to TRBD1. V was pared by 5 bases and J by 0 bases, with 10 bases of the junction left unmatched. CDR3 length equals 17 residues. Germline loops: CDR1 KGHDR, CDR2 SFDVKD.